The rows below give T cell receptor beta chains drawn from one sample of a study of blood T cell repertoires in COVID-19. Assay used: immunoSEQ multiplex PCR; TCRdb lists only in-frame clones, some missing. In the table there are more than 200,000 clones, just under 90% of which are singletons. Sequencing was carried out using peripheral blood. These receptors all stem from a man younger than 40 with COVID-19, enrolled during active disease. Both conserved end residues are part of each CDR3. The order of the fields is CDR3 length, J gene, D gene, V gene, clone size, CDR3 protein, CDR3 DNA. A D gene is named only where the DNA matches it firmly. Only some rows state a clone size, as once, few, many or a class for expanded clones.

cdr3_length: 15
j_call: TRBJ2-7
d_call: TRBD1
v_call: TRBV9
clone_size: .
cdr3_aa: CASSVAGTGWVEQYF
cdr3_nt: TGTGCCAGCAGCGTAGCCGGGACAGGGTGGGTCGAGCAGTACTTC

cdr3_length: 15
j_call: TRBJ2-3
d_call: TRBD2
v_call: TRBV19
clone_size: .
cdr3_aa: CASSIRAGVPDTQYF
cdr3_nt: TGTGCCAGTAGTATAAGGGCGGGAGTGCCAGATACGCAGTATTTT

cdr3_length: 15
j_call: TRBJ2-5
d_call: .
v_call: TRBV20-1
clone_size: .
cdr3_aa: CSASIGGAIVETQYF
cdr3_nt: TGCAGTGCTAGTATTGGGGGCGCGATCGTAGAGACCCAGTACTTC

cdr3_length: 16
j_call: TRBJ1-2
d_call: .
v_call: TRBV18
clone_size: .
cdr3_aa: CASSPTGAPLKGGYTF
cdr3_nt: TGTGCCAGCTCACCAACAGGCGCGCCGTTGAAAGGCGGCTACACCTTC

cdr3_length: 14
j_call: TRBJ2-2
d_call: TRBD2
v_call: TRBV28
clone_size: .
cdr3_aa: CASSLSLAGGELFF
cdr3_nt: TGTGCCAGCAGTTTATCCCTAGCGGGAGGGGAGCTGTTTTTT

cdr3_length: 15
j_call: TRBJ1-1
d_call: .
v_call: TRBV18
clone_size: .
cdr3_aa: CASSPRTGMETEAFF
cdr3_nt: TGTGCCAGCTCACCAAGGACGGGAATGGAGACTGAAGCTTTCTTT

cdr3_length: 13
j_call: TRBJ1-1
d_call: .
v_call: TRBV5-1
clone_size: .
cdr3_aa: CASSLIDNTEAFF
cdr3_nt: TGCGCCAGCAGCTTAATAGATAACACTGAAGCTTTCTTT

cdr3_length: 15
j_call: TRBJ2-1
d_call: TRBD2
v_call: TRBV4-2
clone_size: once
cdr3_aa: CASSPRTSGGAEQFF
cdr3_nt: TGTGCCAGCAGCCCACGAACTAGCGGGGGGGCTGAGCAGTTCTTC

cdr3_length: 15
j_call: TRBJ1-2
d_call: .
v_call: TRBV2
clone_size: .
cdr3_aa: CASTLLSGTDYGYTF
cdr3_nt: TGTGCCAGCACTCTACTGTCGGGAACCGACTATGGCTACACCTTC

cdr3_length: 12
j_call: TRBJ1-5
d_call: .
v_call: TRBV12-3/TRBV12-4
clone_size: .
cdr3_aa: CASSFQGQPQHF
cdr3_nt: TGTGCCAGCAGTTTCCAGGGTCAGCCCCAGCATTTT

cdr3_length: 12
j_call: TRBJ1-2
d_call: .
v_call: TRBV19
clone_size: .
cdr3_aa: CASSIGTRGYTF
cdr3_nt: TGTGCCAGTAGTATCGGGACACGGGGCTACACCTTC

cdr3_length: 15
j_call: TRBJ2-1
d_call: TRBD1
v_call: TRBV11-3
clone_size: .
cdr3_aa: CASSPPGQGAEEQFF
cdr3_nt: TGTGCCAGCAGCCCCCCGGGACAGGGGGCGGAGGAGCAGTTCTTC

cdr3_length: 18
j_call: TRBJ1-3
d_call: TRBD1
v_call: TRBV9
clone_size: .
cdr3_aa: CASSGHQGVAPLGNTIYF
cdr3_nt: TGTGCCAGCAGCGGCCATCAGGGGGTAGCACCCCTTGGAAACACCATATATTTT

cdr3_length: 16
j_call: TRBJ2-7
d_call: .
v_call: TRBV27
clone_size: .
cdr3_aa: CASSLGTARASYEQYF
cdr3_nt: TGTGCCAGCAGTTTGGGGACTGCGCGCGCCTCCTACGAGCAGTACTTC

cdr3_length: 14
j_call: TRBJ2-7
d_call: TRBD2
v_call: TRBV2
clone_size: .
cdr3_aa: CATSTSGGTYEQYF
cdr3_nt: TGTGCCACTTCAACTAGCGGGGGAACCTACGAGCAGTACTTC

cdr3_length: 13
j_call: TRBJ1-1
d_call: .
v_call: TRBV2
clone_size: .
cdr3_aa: CASSEARAAEAFF
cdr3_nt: TGTGCCAGCAGTGAAGCGCGGGCAGCTGAAGCTTTCTTT

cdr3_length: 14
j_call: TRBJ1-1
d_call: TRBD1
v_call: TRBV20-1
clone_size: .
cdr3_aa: CSASWGTVNTEAFF
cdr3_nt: TGCAGTGCTAGTTGGGGGACAGTGAACACTGAAGCTTTCTTT

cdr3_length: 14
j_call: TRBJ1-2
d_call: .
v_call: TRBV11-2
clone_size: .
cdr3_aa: CASRLQGTDYGYTF
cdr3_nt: TGTGCCAGCAGACTACAGGGTACGGACTATGGCTACACCTTC

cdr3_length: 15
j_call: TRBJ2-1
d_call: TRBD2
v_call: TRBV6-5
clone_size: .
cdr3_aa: CASRPSGGAVNEQFF
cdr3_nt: TGTGCCAGCAGACCCAGCGGGGGGGCGGTCAATGAGCAGTTCTTC

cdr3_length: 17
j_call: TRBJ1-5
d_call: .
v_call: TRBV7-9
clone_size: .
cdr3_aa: CASSPLGLSTSNQPQHF
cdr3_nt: TGTGCCAGCAGCCCACTCGGACTTTCTACTAGCAATCAGCCCCAGCATTTT

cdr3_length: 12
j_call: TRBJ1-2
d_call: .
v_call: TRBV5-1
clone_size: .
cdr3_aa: CASSLERGGYTF
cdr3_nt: TGCGCCAGCAGCTTGGAGAGGGGGGGCTACACCTTC

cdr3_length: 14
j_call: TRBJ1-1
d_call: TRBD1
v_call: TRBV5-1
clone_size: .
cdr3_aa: CASSFGQGRTEAFF
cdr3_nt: TGCGCCAGCAGTTTTGGACAGGGAAGAACTGAAGCTTTCTTT

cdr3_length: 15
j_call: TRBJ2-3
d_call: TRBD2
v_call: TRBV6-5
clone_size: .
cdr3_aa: CASRRGGLASDTQYF
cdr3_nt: TGTGCCAGCAGGAGGGGGGGACTAGCGTCAGATACGCAGTATTTT

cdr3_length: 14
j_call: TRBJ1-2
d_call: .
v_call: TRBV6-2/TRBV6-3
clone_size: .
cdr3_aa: CASSHSLSNYGYTF
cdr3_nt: TGTGCCAGCAGTCACAGCCTCTCTAACTATGGCTACACCTTC

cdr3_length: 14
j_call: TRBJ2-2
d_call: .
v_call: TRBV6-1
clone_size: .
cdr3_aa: CASSEQGPPGELFF
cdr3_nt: TGTGCCAGCAGTGAACAGGGTCCCCCCGGGGAGCTGTTTTTT

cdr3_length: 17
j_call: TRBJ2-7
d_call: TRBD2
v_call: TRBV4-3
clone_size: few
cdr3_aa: CASSQDYKSGGSYEQYF
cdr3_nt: TGCGCCAGCAGCCAAGACTATAAGTCGGGGGGCTCCTACGAGCAGTACTTC

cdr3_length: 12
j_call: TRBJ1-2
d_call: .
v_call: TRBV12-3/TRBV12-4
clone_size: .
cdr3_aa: CASSFGYYGYTF
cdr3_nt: TGTGCCAGCAGTTTTGGCTACTATGGCTACACCTTC

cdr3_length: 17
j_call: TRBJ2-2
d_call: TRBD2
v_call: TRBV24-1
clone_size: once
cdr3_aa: CATSDFSSGRATGELFF
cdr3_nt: TGTGCCACCAGTGATTTCAGTAGCGGGAGGGCCACCGGGGAGCTGTTTTTT

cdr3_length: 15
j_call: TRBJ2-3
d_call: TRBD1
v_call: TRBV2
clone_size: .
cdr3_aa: CASSYRGHGTDTQYF
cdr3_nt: TGTGCCAGCAGTTACAGGGGGCACGGCACAGATACGCAGTATTTT

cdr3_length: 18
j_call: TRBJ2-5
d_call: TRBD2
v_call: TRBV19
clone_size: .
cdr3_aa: CASSIKKGLAGGQETQYF
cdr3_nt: TGTGCCAGTAGTATAAAAAAGGGGCTAGCGGGAGGGCAAGAGACCCAGTACTTC

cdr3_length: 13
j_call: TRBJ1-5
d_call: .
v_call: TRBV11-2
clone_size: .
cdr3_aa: CASSLGPDQPQHF
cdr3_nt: TGTGCCAGCAGCTTAGGGCCCGATCAGCCCCAGCATTTT

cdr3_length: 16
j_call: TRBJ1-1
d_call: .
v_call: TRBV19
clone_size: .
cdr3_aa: CASSPWGGRLNTEAFF
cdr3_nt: TGTGCCAGTAGTCCATGGGGAGGCCGCTTGAACACTGAAGCTTTCTTT

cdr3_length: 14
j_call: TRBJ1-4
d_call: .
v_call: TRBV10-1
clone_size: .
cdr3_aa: CASPHATVLEKLFF
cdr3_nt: TGCGCCAGCCCGCACGCGACAGTTCTTGAAAAACTGTTTTTT

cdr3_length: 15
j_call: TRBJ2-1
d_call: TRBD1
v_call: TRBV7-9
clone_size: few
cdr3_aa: CASSPRRTGFYEQFF
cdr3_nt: TGTGCCAGCAGCCCCCGAAGGACAGGGTTCTATGAGCAGTTCTTC

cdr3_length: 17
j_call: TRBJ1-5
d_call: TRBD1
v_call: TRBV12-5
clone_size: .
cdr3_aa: CASGLASTGISNQPQHF
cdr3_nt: TGTGCTAGTGGTTTGGCCTCGACAGGGATTAGCAATCAGCCCCAGCATTTT

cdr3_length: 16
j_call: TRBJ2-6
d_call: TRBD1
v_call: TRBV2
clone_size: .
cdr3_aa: CASRIQGEAGANVLTF
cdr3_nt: TGTGCCAGCAGAATACAGGGGGAGGCTGGGGCCAACGTCCTGACTTTC

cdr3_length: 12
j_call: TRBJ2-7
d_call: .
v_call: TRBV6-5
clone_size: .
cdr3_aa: CATRGTRYEQYF
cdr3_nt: TGTGCCACTAGGGGTACCAGGTACGAGCAGTACTTC

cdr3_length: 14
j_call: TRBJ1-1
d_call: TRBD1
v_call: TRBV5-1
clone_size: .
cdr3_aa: CASSSGTGNTEAFF
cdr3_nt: TGCGCCAGCAGCTCCGGGACAGGGAACACTGAAGCTTTCTTT

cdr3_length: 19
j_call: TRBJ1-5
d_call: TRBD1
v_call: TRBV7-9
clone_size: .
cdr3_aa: CASSLIRTGRRGGNQPQHF
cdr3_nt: TGTGCCAGCAGCTTAATCCGGACAGGGAGGCGCGGAGGCAATCAGCCCCAGCATTTT

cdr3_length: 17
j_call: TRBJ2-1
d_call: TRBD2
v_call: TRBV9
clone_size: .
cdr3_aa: CASSVARLAGPYNEQFF
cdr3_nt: TGTGCCAGCAGCGTAGCAAGGCTAGCGGGACCCTACAATGAGCAGTTCTTC

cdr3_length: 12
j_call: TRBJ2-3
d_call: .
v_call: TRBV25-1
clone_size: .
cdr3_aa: CASRTSTDTQYF
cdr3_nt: TGTGCCAGCAGGACTAGCACAGATACGCAGTATTTT

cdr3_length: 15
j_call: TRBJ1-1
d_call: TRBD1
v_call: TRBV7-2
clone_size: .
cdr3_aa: CASSLVGQGYTEAFF
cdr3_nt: TGTGCCAGCAGCTTAGTGGGACAGGGTTACACTGAAGCTTTCTTT

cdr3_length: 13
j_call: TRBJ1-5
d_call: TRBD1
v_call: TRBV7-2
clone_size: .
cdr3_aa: CASSPRDREELHF
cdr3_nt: TGTGCCAGCAGCCCCAGGGACAGGGAGGAACTCCATTTT

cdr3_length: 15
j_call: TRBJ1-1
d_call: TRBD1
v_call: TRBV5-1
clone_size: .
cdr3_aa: CASSLGQGLNTEAFF
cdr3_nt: TGCGCCAGCAGCTTGGGACAGGGTTTGAACACTGAAGCTTTCTTT

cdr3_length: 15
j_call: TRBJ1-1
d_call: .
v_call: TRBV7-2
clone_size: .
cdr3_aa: CASSSGTNGYTEAFF
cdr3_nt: TGTGCCAGCAGCTCCGGGACAAATGGTTACACTGAAGCTTTCTTT

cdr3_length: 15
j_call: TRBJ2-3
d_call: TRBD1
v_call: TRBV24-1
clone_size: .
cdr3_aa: CATSEAGTGMNTQYF
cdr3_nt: TGTGCCACCAGTGAAGCCGGGACAGGAATGAATACGCAGTATTTT

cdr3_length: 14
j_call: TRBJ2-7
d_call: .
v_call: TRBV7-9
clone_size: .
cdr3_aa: CASSQLDSSYEQYF
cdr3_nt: TGTGCCAGCAGTCAATTGGACAGCTCCTACGAGCAGTACTTC

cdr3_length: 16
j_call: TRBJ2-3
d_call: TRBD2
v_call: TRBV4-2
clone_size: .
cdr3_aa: CASSQGTSGPTDTQYF
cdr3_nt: TGTGCCAGCAGCCAAGGGACTAGCGGGCCCACAGATACGCAGTATTTT

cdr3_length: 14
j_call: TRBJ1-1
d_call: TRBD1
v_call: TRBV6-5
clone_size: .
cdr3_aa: CASRDRGLLTEAFF
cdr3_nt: TGTGCCAGCAGGGACAGGGGGCTTCTCACTGAAGCTTTCTTT

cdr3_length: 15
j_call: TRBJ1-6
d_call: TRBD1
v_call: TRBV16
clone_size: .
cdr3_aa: CASRERTGGNSPLHF
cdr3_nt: TGTGCCAGCAGAGAGAGGACAGGGGGTAATTCACCCCTCCACTTT

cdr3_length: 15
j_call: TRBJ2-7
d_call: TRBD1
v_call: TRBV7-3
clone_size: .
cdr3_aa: CASSSTPGQSYEQYF
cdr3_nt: TGTGCCAGCAGCTCCACTCCGGGACAGAGCTACGAGCAGTACTTC

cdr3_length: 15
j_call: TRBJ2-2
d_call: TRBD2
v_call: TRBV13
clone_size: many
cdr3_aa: CASRWRGGRTGELFF
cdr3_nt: TGTGCCAGCAGATGGCGGGGGGGCCGCACCGGGGAGCTGTTTTTT

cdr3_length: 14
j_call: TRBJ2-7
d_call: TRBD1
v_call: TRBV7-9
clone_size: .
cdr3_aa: CASSLAQQGIGQYF
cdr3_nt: TGTGCCAGCAGCTTAGCGCAACAGGGGATTGGGCAGTACTTC